These 9 T cell receptor beta chains originate from one sample sequenced in a study of blood T cell repertoires in COVID-19. Data came from immunoSEQ multiplex PCR; TCRdb stores just in-frame clones and leaves some out. The profile covers about 100,000 clones, with just under 80% appearing a single time and 9.5% to 13% taken by the ten largest. The material sequenced was peripheral blood. All receptors come from a woman in her 70s with acute or convalescent COVID-19.

This chain connects TRBV19 to TRBJ1-5; D is possibly TRBD1 (5 bases). The germline gives CDR1 LNHDA, CDR2 SQIVND (reference sequence). V lost 3 bases to trimming and J lost 2 bases, with 14 bases between them. This CDR3 is 16 amino acids long. CDR3 loop: CASSIQGESGNQPQHF. The CDR3 DNA is TGTGCCAGTAGTATCCAGGGTGAGAGTGGCAATCAGCCCCAGCATTTT.

By share, this clone counts as medium-sized. CDR3 nucleotide sequence: TGCGCCAGCAGCTTGGGCTGGGCAGAAAACTATGGCTACACCTTC. Translating it yields CASSLGWAENYGYTF. The genes are TRBV5-1 and TRBJ1-2; D gene uncertain. Germline V lookup: CDR1 SGHRS, CDR2 YFSETQ. The CDR3 spans 15 residues. Trimming shortened V by 0 bases and J by 2 bases, and 11 bases separated the two germline ends.

The table lists this clone with a few counts. The rearrangement joins TRBV6-2 or TRBV6-3 to TRBJ2-2; perhaps TRBD1 as D (5 bases). The germline V gene has CDR1 MNHEY and CDR2 SVGEGT. The CDR3 contains 14 residues. V lost 2 bases, J lost 5 bases, and 9 bases lay in between. Here the CDR3 reads CASSYQGATGELFF. The CDR3 DNA sequence: TGTGCCAGCAGTTACCAAGGGGCAACCGGGGAGCTGTTTTTT.

V gene TRBV20-1 combines with J gene TRBJ1-1; 7 nucleotides align to TRBD1. V gave up 6 bases and J gave up 8 bases; unmatched junction bases: 3. Germline loops: CDR1 DFQATT, CDR2 SNEGSKA (reference sequence). The CDR3 has 10 amino acids. Here the CDR3 DNA reads TGCAGTGCCTGGGACAGAGAAGCTTTCTTT. Its protein product is CSAWDREAFF.

CDR3 sequence: CASSSYPGQGVEQYF. In DNA, the CDR3 is TGTGCCAGCAGCTCGTACCCGGGACAGGGAGTCGAGCAGTACTTC. This chain links TRBV5-5 with TRBJ2-7, with 9 bases matching TRBD1. From germline, CDR1 is SGHKS and CDR2 YYEKEE (reference sequence). V shed 3 bases and J 6 bases; nucleotides not matched to a gene: 10. The CDR3 runs 15 residues.

This clone was seen once. The rearrangement uses TRBV6-5 and TRBJ1-5, with D maybe TRBD1 (5 bases). The CDR3 consists of 14 residues. The germline gives CDR1 MNHEY, CDR2 SVGAGI. V lost 6 bases and J 1 base, leaving 10 bases between the germline ends. As DNA, the CDR3 is TGTGCCAGCAGCCCGGGACTGAGCAATCAGCCCCAGCATTTT. This encodes CASSPGLSNQPQHF.

The CDR3 sequence: CASSLEGQGSYGYTF. The CDR3 DNA reads TGCGCCAGCAGCTTGGAGGGACAGGGTAGCTATGGCTACACCTTC. The chain uses TRBV5-1 and TRBJ1-2; TRBD1 agrees at 9 bases. The V gene's germline CDR1 is SGHRS and CDR2 YFSETQ. V gave up 0 bases and J gave up 4 bases; unmatched junction bases: 4. CDR3 length: 15 amino acids.

The J gene is TRBJ2-2, the V gene TRBV5-4, with D possibly TRBD1 on 5 matching bases. The germline V gene encodes CDR1 SGHNT and CDR2 YYREEE (reference sequence). V was shortened by 5 bases and J by 8 bases, with 10 bases between the two germline ends. The CDR3 runs to 12 residues. CDR3 DNA sequence: TGTGCCAGCAGTTCGAGGACAGGGGAGCTGTTTTTT. It yields the protein CASSSRTGELFF.

The V call is TRBV29-1, the J call TRBJ2-7; D may be TRBD2 (5 bases). The CDR3 loop spans 10 amino acids. V was clipped by 4 bases and J by 5 bases, with 6 bases between them. Germline V lookup: CDR1 SQVTM, CDR2 ANQGSEA. CDR3 residues: CSVGRDEQYF. DNA for the CDR3: TGCAGCGTTGGGCGGGACGAGCAGTACTTC.